These T cell receptor beta chains were read from a single sample in a study of T cell repertoires in cytomegalovirus infection. TCRdb passed the reads through MiXCR, listing each CDR3 protein once. The data show just under 300,000 distinct CDR3 sequences, around 9.6% seen once. The sample comprised PBMCs. The receptors here all came from a human donor in good health (CMV status not recorded). Some clones in this sample may be carry-over from other donors' samples. CDR3s include the opening cysteine and the closing phenylalanine or tryptophan. The D gene is left open where the match is weak. Clone size appears in some rows only: once, few, many, or a class for an expanded clone.

many	TRBD1	TRBJ1-2	TRBV5-4	CASSLAGQGGSYGYTF	TGTGCCAGCAGCTTGGCGGGACAGGGAGGGAGCTATGGCTACACCTTC
many	.	TRBJ1-2	TRBV6-6	CASSYVVGNYGYTF	TGTGCCAGCAGTTACGTTGTGGGTAACTATGGCTACACCTTC
.	.	TRBJ2-3	TRBV28	CASNFGLARDTQYF	TGTGCCAGCAACTTTGGGCTAGCTAGAGATACGCAGTATTTT
few	.	TRBJ2-1	TRBV14	CASSQQMRGEQFF	TGTGCCAGCAGCCAACAGATGCGTGGTGAGCAGTTCTTC
few	TRBD1	TRBJ2-3	TRBV6-6	CASRLQGAKDTQYF	TGTGCCAGCAGGCTACAGGGGGCCAAGGATACGCAGTATTTT
many	TRBD1	TRBJ1-5	TRBV7-2	CASSLTRTGNQPQHF	TGTGCCAGCAGCTTAACTAGGACAGGGAATCAGCCCCAGCATTTT
many	TRBD2	TRBJ2-7	TRBV7-2	CASSLGGGASYEQYF	TGTGCCAGCAGCTTGGGCGGGGGGGCCTCCTACGAGCAGTACTTC
many	.	TRBJ2-1	TRBV28	CASSPLTDYNEQFF	TGTGCCAGCAGTCCCCTGACTGACTACAATGAGCAGTTCTTC
few	.	TRBJ1-2	TRBV5-4	CASSLDPGYSYGYTF	TGTGCCAGCAGCTTGGATCCAGGGTACAGCTATGGCTACACCTTC
many	.	TRBJ1-1	TRBV28	CASSILSGARNTEAFF	TGTGCCAGCAGCATTCTCAGCGGTGCACGGAACACTGAAGCTTTCTTT
few	TRBD1	TRBJ2-5	TRBV10-3	CAISTTGNLMETQYF	TGTGCCATCAGTACGACAGGGAATTTAATGGAGACCCAGTACTTC
many	.	TRBJ2-3	TRBV4-1	CASSQIPGGGSDTQYF	TGCGCCAGCAGCCAAATCCCGGGGGGCGGATCGGATACGCAGTATTTT
many	TRBD1	TRBJ2-7	TRBV6-1	CASSWRQGATYEQYF	TGTGCCAGCAGTTGGAGACAGGGGGCTACCTACGAGCAGTACTTC
.	TRBD2	TRBJ2-1	TRBV5-1	CASRRLTSGGSEQFF	TGCGCCAGCCGGCGATTGACTAGCGGGGGGTCTGAGCAGTTCTTC
medium-sized	.	TRBJ1-1	TRBV7-6	CASSGRGGNTEAFF	TGTGCCAGCAGCGGCAGGGGTGGGAACACTGAAGCTTTCTTT